One and the same sample provided the 18 T cell receptor beta chains below, sequenced in a study of Graves' ophthalmopathy and Graves' hyperthyroidism. Using RNA transcripts, the TCR beta CDR3 regions were amplified. HTBI primers were employed in first-round RT-PCR, then a second-round multiplex PCR followed. TCRdb ran MiXCR on the multiplex PCR reads and lists one entry per CDR3 protein. The data show some 350,000 distinct CDR3 sequences, approximately 18% seen once. The specimen was peripheral blood. The receptors stem from an adult woman with stable Graves' hyperthyroidism.

This clonotype has a count of ten or more. This chain connects TRBV13 to TRBJ2-2; D not certain. There are 13 residues in the CDR3. Trimming took off 6 bases at V and 3 bases at J, with 8 bases between the two ends. From germline, CDR1 is PRHDT and CDR2 FYEKMQ (reference sequence). The CDR3 region has the DNA TGTGCCAGCAGAGAAGGATACACCGGGGAGCTGTTTTTT. Its protein product is CASREGYTGELFF.

This clonotype came up many times. The chain has TRBV28 and TRBJ2-7; TRBD2 aligns across 8 bases. The V gene's germline CDR1 is MDHEN and CDR2 SYDVKM. Trimming cost V 1 base and J 5 bases; bases outside gene matches: 7. The CDR3 totals 15 residues. CDR3 DNA: TGTGCCAGCAGTTTATACCGGGAGGGCTTCCACGAGCAGTACTTC. Translated, it gives CASSLYREGFHEQYF.

This clonotype was observed a handful of times. The chain combines TRBV19 with TRBJ2-7; TRBD2 aligns across 13 bases. This CDR3 has 17 amino acids. Germline CDR1 LNHDA, CDR2 SQIVND (reference sequence). V was pared by 4 bases and J by 2 bases, with 8 bases of the junction left unmatched. This CDR3 is CASSRTSGRSPPYEQYF. In DNA, the CDR3 is TGTGCCAGTAGTAGGACTAGCGGGAGATCCCCCCCCTACGAGCAGTACTTC.

There are many counts of this clonotype. The CDR3 coding sequence is TGTGCCAGCAGTTACTCAAGCTCAGGAGGGGGGCAAGAGACCCAGTACTTC. Translated: CASSYSSSGGGQETQYF. The rearrangement links TRBV6-5 to TRBJ2-5; D is perhaps TRBD1 or TRBD2 (6 bases each). Germline CDR1 MNHEY, CDR2 SVGAGI. Trimming took off 0 bases at V and 2 bases at J, with 16 bases between the two ends. There are 17 residues in the CDR3.

This clonotype has ten or more counts. The chain combines TRBV12-3 or TRBV12-4 with TRBJ1-1, with TRBD1 matching over 11 bases. J gave up 4 bases and V 3 bases, and 4 bases lay outside the gene matches. This CDR3 comprises 15 residues. CDR3 loop: CASSFGDRGSTEAFF. The DNA of the CDR3 is TGTGCCAGCAGTTTTGGGGACAGGGGGAGCACTGAAGCTTTCTTT.

This clonotype was picked up many times. The chain carries TRBV20-1 and TRBJ2-5, with 10 bases lining up with TRBD2. J was trimmed by 4 bases and V by 0 bases; bases with no gene match: 5. The CDR3 totals 15 residues. Germline CDR1 reads DFQATT; CDR2 reads SNEGSKA (reference sequence). CDR3 residues: CSARDGTSVGETQYF. The CDR3 coding sequence is TGCAGTGCTAGAGATGGGACTAGCGTTGGAGAGACCCAGTACTTC.

Many counts were recorded for this clonotype. This rearrangement joins TRBV10-3 to TRBJ2-7; 9 bases are a match to TRBD2. The CDR3 consists of 15 residues. Looked up from germline, CDR1 is ENHRY and CDR2 is SYGVKD. V was clipped by 0 bases and J by 5 bases; unmatched bases: 5. The CDR3 region has the DNA TGTGCCATCAGTGAGTCGGCGGGAGGGCCCCACGAGCAGTACTTC. It encodes CAISESAGGPHEQYF.

This clonotype occurred many times. The CDR3 DNA sequence: TGTGCCAGCGCCCAGGGCCCGTACGAGCAGTACTTC. It specifies CASAQGPYEQYF. The chain uses TRBV2 and TRBJ2-7; D perhaps matches TRBD1 (5 bases). The CDR3 totals 12 residues. V was clipped by 8 bases and J by 4 bases, with 12 bases between them. Per the germline V gene, CDR1 is SNHLY and CDR2 is FYNNEI.

This clonotype was observed at least ten times. This chain connects TRBV19 to TRBJ1-3, with TRBD1 identical over 7 bases. The junction had 7 bases not matched to a gene; V was cut back by 6 bases and J by 2 bases. The CDR3 covers 15 residues. Germline V gene sequence: CDR1 LNHDA, CDR2 SQIVND (reference sequence). The CDR3, as DNA: TGTGCCAGTAGCATTTCGACAGGGCCTGGAAACACCATATATTTT. It codes for CASSISTGPGNTIYF.

In its sample, this clonotype was seen many times. The chain carries TRBV7-9 and TRBJ1-1, with D possibly TRBD1 on 5 matching bases. Trimming cost V 5 bases and J 11 bases, with 12 bases left between them. Germline V gene data show CDR1 as SEHNR and CDR2 as FQNEAQ (reference sequence). This CDR3 region has 11 residues. Written as DNA, the CDR3 is TGTGCCAGCAGCCTAGGGTGGGGGGCTTTCTTT. It encodes CASSLGWGAFF.

This clonotype was observed at least ten times. The V gene is TRBV28, the J gene TRBJ2-2; 11 bases match TRBD2. The CDR3 has 15 residues. The V gene's germline CDR1 is MDHEN and CDR2 SYDVKM. J was trimmed by 6 bases and V by 1 base; bases with no gene match: 1. Written as DNA, the CDR3 is TGTGCCAGCAGTTTATTAGCGGGAGGGTCCGGGGAGCTGTTTTTT. Residues: CASSLLAGGSGELFF.

A few counts support this clonotype. The genes are TRBV11-2 and TRBJ2-1; 8 bases align to TRBD2. CDR1 and CDR2 from the germline V gene are SGHAT and FQNNGV. The V gene end was trimmed by 2 bases and the J gene end by 3 bases; junction bases not matched to a gene: 9. The CDR3 consists of 17 residues. The CDR3, as DNA: TGTGCCAGCAGCTTACGGTCTAGCGGGCATAACTACAATGAGCAGTTCTTC. The encoded protein is CASSLRSSGHNYNEQFF.

This clonotype has ten or more counts. In DNA form, the CDR3 reads TGCGCCAGCAGCCAAGATCCGGGACTAATCGGCCCTCAGTACTTC. The encoded protein is CASSQDPGLIGPQYF. The rearrangement joins TRBV4-1 to TRBJ2-4; TRBD2 agrees at 7 bases. Germline values: CDR1 MGHRA, CDR2 YSYEKL. This CDR3 comprises 15 residues. The V segment lost 0 bases and the J segment 12 bases; nucleotides outside the gene matches: 11.

The J gene is TRBJ2-7, the V gene TRBV29-1, with 9 positions matching TRBD1. This CDR3 has 12 amino acids. Per germline, CDR1 SQVTM and CDR2 ANQGSEA. The J segment lost 5 bases and the V segment lost 6 bases, leaving 5 bases of the junction unmatched. The CDR3 DNA sequence: TGCAGCGTCGCGGACAGGGGCAACGAGCAGTACTTC. It codes for CSVADRGNEQYF.

This clonotype was recorded many times. The CDR3 DNA reads as TGTGCCAGCACCGGGGACGGCTCCTACGAGCAGTACTTC. It translates to CASTGDGSYEQYF. The chain couples TRBV3-1 to TRBJ2-7; D may correspond to TRBD1 or TRBD2 (5 bases each). In germline, CDR1 is LGHDT, CDR2 YNNKEL (reference sequence). The CDR3 sequence is 13 residues long. Trimming took 7 bases from V and 0 from J, leaving 10 bases between them.

The table lists this clonotype with many counts. V gene TRBV7-8 combines with J gene TRBJ2-5; 8 positions agree with TRBD1. Germline lookup yields CDR1 SGHVS and CDR2 FQNEAQ. The V segment lost 6 bases and the J segment 3 bases; nucleotides outside the gene matches: 3. The CDR3 length is 13 residues. CDR3 in amino acids: CASRLTGEETQYF. As DNA, the CDR3 is TGTGCCAGCAGACTGACAGGGGAAGAGACCCAGTACTTC.

The chain has TRBV30 and TRBJ2-6; D is possibly TRBD1 (6 bases). The CDR3 has 13 amino acids. With 4 bases removed from V and 2 bases from J, the gap between germline ends came to 6 bases. The V gene's germline CDR1 is GTSNPN and CDR2 SVGIG (reference sequence). The CDR3 DNA sequence: TGTGCCTGGACAGGGGCTGGGGCCAACGTCCTGACTTTC. This encodes CAWTGAGANVLTF.

There are many counts of this clonotype. This sequence joins TRBV10-3 and TRBJ2-7; a weak D match, TRBD1 (6 bases). CDR3 size: 13 residues. The ends were cut back, 8 bases at V and 0 bases at J, with 11 bases in the middle. CDR1 and CDR2 from the germline V gene are ENHRY and SYGVKD. The CDR3 reads CAIRVQGSYEQYF. The CDR3 DNA is TGTGCCATCCGGGTACAGGGCTCCTACGAGCAGTACTTC.